The present entry profiles one TCR beta chain with its context. As yet, its antigen is unknown. Germline and junction disagree at one end, which may indicate a read error. The sample belongs to a study of post-analysis software for immune sequencing data. Study-wide results and limits: The five TRBV segments detected at higher frequency in patients than in controls included TRBV5-6, TRBV5-1 and TRBV20-1.

Every TCR beta cDNA library bore unique molecular identifiers. One entry per CDR3 protein, called by TCRdb with MiXCR from the PCR reads. The table includes around 770,000 distinct CDR3 sequences, around 46% detected once. Germline assignment: CDR1 LGHNA and CDR2 YSLEER. This CDR3 is built from 15 residues. The chain combines TRBV4-3 with TRBJ2-7; 10 nucleotides match TRBD1. Sequenced material: blood. The sequence was obtained from a girl aged 10-17 years with multiple sclerosis. This CDR3 reads CASSPGTGVGYEQYF. CDR3 nucleotides: TGCGCCAGTAGCCCGGGGACAGGGGTCGGCTACGAGCAGTACTTC.